Listed here are 4 T cell receptor beta chains from one sample, sequenced in a study of blood T cell repertoires in COVID-19. Assay: immunoSEQ multiplex PCR; the TCRdb copy retains only in-frame clones and omits some. The repertoire consists of some 190,000 clones, with 70% to 90% occurring once and the leading ten covering roughly 5.6%. Sequenced material: peripheral blood. These receptors came from a woman aged 35 to 49 who had recovered from COVID-19.

The chain carries TRBV12-3 or TRBV12-4 and TRBJ1-1; a possible D gene is TRBD1 (5 bases). Trimming pared 5 bases from V and 11 bases from J, leaving 12 bases between. The CDR3 has 11 amino acids. The CDR3 spells CASSTGGPAFF. The CDR3, as DNA: TGTGCCAGCAGTACGGGGGGTCCGGCTTTCTTT.

The chain links TRBV4-3 to TRBJ1-3; TRBD1 might be the D (5 bases). CDR1 LGHNA and CDR2 YSLEER come from the germline V gene. V lost 3 bases and J lost 4, with 10 bases in between. The CDR3 is 14 residues long. CDR3 sequence reads: CASSQGGPGNTIYF. The CDR3 DNA reads as TGCGCCAGCAGCCAGGGGGGTCCCGGAAACACCATATATTTT.

The chain is built from TRBV5-8 and TRBJ2-5; TRBD1 matches 7 bases. V lost 3 bases, J lost 3 bases, and 8 bases stayed unmatched. CDR3 size: 15 residues. Germline V gene sequence: CDR1 SGHTS, CDR2 YDEGEE. CDR3 protein: CASSSRDSGEETQYF. The CDR3 DNA follows: TGTGCCAGCAGCTCCCGGGACAGCGGCGAAGAGACCCAGTACTTC.

Only one count was recorded for this clone. This rearrangement joins TRBV30 to TRBJ1-5; no firm D call. The CDR3 has 13 amino acids. CDR1 GTSNPN and CDR2 SVGIG come from the germline V gene (reference sequence). Trimming removed 5 bases at V and 6 bases at J, with 14 bases between. The DNA for the CDR3 is TGTGCCTGGGCCGGGATCGCAGGTCAGCCCCAGCATTTT. Its translation: CAWAGIAGQPQHF.